This T cell receptor (beta chain) was profiled in a study of T cell changes during pregnancy in multiple sclerosis. This CDR3 spans 16 amino acids. The germline V gene encodes CDR1 MGHRA and CDR2 YSYEKL. Losses at the gene ends were 1 base for V and 4 bases for J; bases not matched to a gene: 6. The method was immunoSEQ multiplex PCR; TCRdb's version includes in-frame clones alone and lacks a portion of them. The sample has about 66,000 clones; 90% to 95% are singletons. This rearrangement joins TRBV4-1 to TRBJ1-5; 8 bases match TRBD1. Material: CD8+ T cells from peripheral blood mononuclear cells, obtained before pregnancy. This TCR was sampled from a female donor with multiple sclerosis, enrolled in a pregnancy study. The chain's CDR3 is CASSQVGTGENQPQHF. CDR3 nucleotide sequence: TGCGCCAGCAGCCAAGTCGGGACAGGTGAGAATCAGCCCCAGCATTTT.